This TCR beta chain is from a study of memory CD4+ T cells and cytomegalovirus serostatus (dated 2019 in TCRdb). Study-wide context: A total of roughly 35 healthy Belgian adults, of whom 9 were CMV seropositive and some 25 were CMV seronegative, were included in the cohort. To replicate a published TCR-based CMV serostatus classifier, the study sequenced CD4+ memory TCRbeta repertoires from a Belgian cohort whose cytomegalovirus serostatus was known. General conclusions and limits of the study: CMV serostatus prediction reached a median bootstrapped AUC of approximately 0.96 with the original framework and 0.91 with a US-trained random forest. On the Belgian cohort, the classifier based on the original framework reached a median bootstrapped AUC of approximately 0.95, with a 95% CI of 0.76-1.00. The results were interpreted as suggesting that the CMV-associated TCR signature is largely present in the CD4+ memory repertoire. Among the 150 or so previously reported CMV-associated TCRbeta sequences, 60 to 70 showed up in the CD4+ memory repertoires, with each one found in between one and five individuals. Unlike the original study, which covered naive and memory CD4+ and CD8+ populations, the Belgian study sequenced only CD4+CD45RO+ memory cells.

Genomic DNA was extracted from sorted cells with the Quick-DNA Microprep Kit. Amplification of TCRbeta DNA was done with the immunoSEQ hsTCRbeta kit, following the protocol from the manufacturer. An Illumina MiSeq instrument was used to sequence the TCRbeta libraries. Per the authors' processing: Following removal of out-of-frame sequences, more than 2,000,000 distinct TCRbeta sequences were retained, with an average of roughly 70,000 per individual. Each individual was scored by the count of over 150 previously reported CMV-associated TCRbeta sequences and the total productive distinct TCRbeta count. A beta-binomial model was reimplemented in Python, and scikit-learn random forests with default parameters were trained on US cohort data. Classifier performance on the Belgian cohort was summarized as median AUC with percentile confidence intervals over 10,000 bootstrap iterations. The table comes from immuneACCESS by way of TCRdb, which keeps in-frame sequences with V and J called. Part of the clones is missing from these tables; in studies checked, under half for an unresolved V gene and the rest for unknown reasons. D and trimming were read from the DNA, whereas the V and J calls and clone size are those reported in that table. The sample table records about 41,000 clones; 75% to 85% of these occur just once. The leading ten clones occupy around 6.6% of the sample.

Single viable CD3+CD4+CD8-CD45RO+ cells were sorted as memory CD4+ T cells on a FACSAria II. CMV serostatus was assessed using a Roche Elecsys assay, by which serum IgG against CMV pp150, pp28, p38 and p52 was detected. After thawing, total CD4+ T cells were enriched by positive selection with CD4 magnetic microbeads. The samples came from a separate study whose specific focus was interrogating the CD4+ T cell memory repertoire. Peripheral blood mononuclear cells were isolated and cryopreserved according to standard operating procedures, and serum was kept at -80 degrees C. Staining used CD3-PerCP (BW264/56), CD4-APC (RPA-T4), CD45RO-PE (UCHT1) and CD8-Pacific Orange (3B5) antibodies, with Sytox blue excluding non-viable cells. In the germline V gene, CDR1 corresponds to LGHNA and CDR2 to YSLEER. Measured from the cysteine to the phenylalanine, the CDR3 is 15 residues long. The retained sequence is limited to the CDR3, 45 bases, with the frame set at the first base. Trimming removed 0 bases from V and 1 base from J, leaving 7 bases between the germline ends.

A word on this clone: This clone's antigen is unknown. No much larger clone is present one base from it, and per-base qualities are unavailable.

The chain is made from TRBV4-3 and TRBJ1-3; D gene: possibly TRBD1, on 5 matching bases. The sample consisted of memory CD4+ T cells from blood. The TCR comes from an adult in good health and CMV-seronegative. The nucleotide sequence is TGCGCCAGCAGCCAAGAAGGGGTATCTGGAAACACCATATATTTT. Translated, this gives CASSQEGVSGNTIYF.